Following are 32 T cell receptor beta chains from one sample sequenced in a study of CD8 T cells in ankylosing spondylitis. Via MiXCR, TCRdb re-called the 5' RACE reads, giving one row per CDR3 protein. The table lists roughly 120,000 distinct CDR3 sequences, roughly 6.6% of them singletons. The sample taken for sequencing was blood, either unsorted or a sorted T cell fraction (not recorded which). Receptor source: a male donor with ankylosing spondylitis or in good health (not recorded which).

This clonotype was counted at least ten times. This chain connects TRBV6-1 to TRBJ2-3; 8 nucleotides match TRBD1. This CDR3 spans 14 amino acids. Germline V lookup: CDR1 MNHNS, CDR2 SASEGT. Germline trimming cut 5 bases from V and 1 base from J; bases unmatched to any gene: 2. The CDR3 DNA follows: TGTGCCAGCAGTAGGACAGGGCGCACAGATACGCAGTATTTT. Its protein is CASSRTGRTDTQYF.

This clonotype was counted many times. The V and J genes are TRBV20-1 and TRBJ2-7; TRBD2 is a possible D gene (6 bases). The V gene lost 6 bases and the J gene lost 5 bases, with 20 bases spanning the gap. Germline V lookup: CDR1 DFQATT, CDR2 SNEGSKA (reference sequence). This CDR3 has 14 residues. The CDR3 nucleotides are TGCAGTGCGCCCGGTTCTAGCGAGTGGAACGAGCAGTACTTC. Protein sequence: CSAPGSSEWNEQYF.

This clonotype was observed many times. The chain joins TRBV9 to TRBJ2-5; D ambiguous. CDR3 length: 14 amino acids. The V and J ends lost 3 bases and 4 bases respectively, with 13 bases between them. Germline values: CDR1 SGDLS, CDR2 YYNGEE. In nucleotides, the CDR3 is TGTGCCAGCAGCGCAAGAAGGCTAGGAGAGACCCAGTACTTC. Translation: CASSARRLGETQYF.

This clonotype showed up many times. The V call is TRBV25-1, the J call TRBJ1-2; D unresolved. The CDR3 consists of 11 residues. Germline CDR1 reads MGHDK; CDR2 reads SYGVNS. CDR3: CAAGANYGYTF. CDR3 bases: TGTGCGGCGGGAGCTAACTATGGCTACACCTTC.

This clonotype was seen repeatedly, ten times or more. V gene TRBV18 combines with J gene TRBJ1-2; perhaps TRBD1 as D (5 bases). CDR3 size: 15 residues. The germline gives CDR1 KGHSH, CDR2 LQKENI. V lost 3 bases to trimming and J lost 7 bases, with 18 bases between them. CDR3 protein: CASSPLSGLQGGYTF. The CDR3 nucleotides are TGTGCCAGCTCACCTCTTTCTGGTCTGCAGGGTGGCTACACCTTC. Looking up the rest from reference TRBV18 and TRBJ1-2 gives the full variable domain: NAGVMQNPRHLVRRRGQEARLRCSPMKGHSHVYWYRQLPEEGLKFMVYLQKENIIDESGMPKERFSAEFPKEGPSILRIQQVVRGDSAAYFCASSPLSGLQGGYTFGSGTRLTVV.

J is TRBJ1-2 and V is TRBV7-9; 11 positions agree with TRBD1. Germline V gene sequence: CDR1 SEHNR, CDR2 FQNEAQ (reference sequence). J lost 4 bases, V lost 5 bases, and 6 bases had no gene match. The CDR3 is 15 residues long. The CDR3 DNA reads TGTGCCAGCAGCCCCGGACAGGGGGCAGGCTATGGCTACACCTTC. This sequence encodes CASSPGQGAGYGYTF.

This clonotype has at least ten counts. This rearrangement joins TRBV15 to TRBJ1-1; D is perhaps TRBD1 (5 bases). CDR1 is LNHNV and CDR2 is YYDKDF in the germline V gene (reference sequence). Trimming took off 6 bases at V and 10 bases at J, with 18 bases between the two ends. This CDR3 has 13 amino acids. CDR3 sequence: CATRPLGGAGAFF. The CDR3 DNA reads TGTGCCACCAGGCCCTTGGGGGGTGCAGGAGCTTTCTTT.

This clonotype was counted ten times or more. The V and J genes are TRBV20-1 and TRBJ2-7, with 7 bases lining up with TRBD2. V lost 6 bases and J lost 4; bases outside the gene matches: 12. Germline CDR1 and CDR2: DFQATT and SNEGSKA (reference sequence). The CDR3 totals 14 residues. This CDR3 reads CSARGAGTKYEQYF. CDR3 DNA sequence: TGCAGTGCCCGTGGGGCAGGGACTAAATACGAGCAGTACTTC.

This clonotype was picked up many times. The chain links TRBV9 to TRBJ2-2; D is uncertain. This CDR3 contains 13 residues. CDR1 and CDR2 from the germline V gene are SGDLS and YYNGEE. Deletions cut 3 bases from V and 0 bases from J, with 3 bases between. The DNA of the CDR3 is TGTGCCAGCAGCGAAACGAACACCGGGGAGCTGTTTTTT. This sequence encodes CASSETNTGELFF.

This clonotype occurred many times. This chain connects TRBV10-3 to TRBJ2-1; 13 nucleotides agree with TRBD2. This CDR3 contains 14 residues. Germline CDR1 ENHRY, CDR2 SYGVKD. J lost 5 bases, V lost 6 bases, and 1 base had no gene match. CDR3 nucleotide sequence: TGTGCCATCAGGGGACTAGCGGGGAACAATGAGCAGTTCTTC. It is translated as CAIRGLAGNNEQFF.

This clonotype came up many times. This sequence joins TRBV2 and TRBJ2-3, with no clear D. The CDR3 loop spans 14 amino acids. V was pared by 2 bases and J by 3 bases, with 9 bases between. The germline gives CDR1 SNHLY, CDR2 FYNNEI. The CDR3: CASSEQTGTDTQYF. The CDR3 DNA sequence: TGTGCCAGCAGTGAACAGACCGGGACAGATACGCAGTATTTT. Combining the CDR3 with reference TRBV2 and TRBJ2-3 gives the whole variable domain EPEVTQTPSHQVTQMGQEVILRCVPISNHLYFYWYRQILGQKVEFLVSFYNNEISEKSEIFDDQFSVERPDGSNFTLKIRSTKLEDSAMYFCASSEQTGTDTQYFGPGTRLTVL.

V is TRBV5-1 and J is TRBJ2-2; D unclear. Germline CDR1 is SGHRS and CDR2 is YFSETQ. The length of the CDR3 is 15 residues. The V end lost 3 bases, the J end lost 6 bases, and 15 bases lay between the germline ends. DNA of the CDR3: TGCGCCAGCAGCTCCCAAAAGGGTTTTGCCGGGGAGCTGTTTTTT. This sequence encodes CASSSQKGFAGELFF.

In its sample, this clonotype was seen many times. The chain couples TRBV6-2 or TRBV6-3 to TRBJ2-1; 9 nucleotides line up with TRBD2. The trim removed 6 bases at V and 0 bases at J, leaving 3 bases unmatched. Looked up from germline, CDR1 is MNHEY and CDR2 is SVGEGT. CDR3 length: 15 residues. The CDR3 nucleotides are TGTGCCAGCAGCAAGACTAGCGGCTCCTACAATGAGCAGTTCTTC. It codes for CASSKTSGSYNEQFF.

This clonotype showed up many times. The CDR3 spells CSAKGHEQFF. CDR3 nucleotide sequence: TGCAGTGCCAAGGGCCATGAGCAGTTCTTC. The chain employs TRBV20-1 and TRBJ2-1; no firm D call. Looked up from germline, CDR1 is DFQATT and CDR2 is SNEGSKA (reference sequence). Trimming stripped 6 bases from V and 8 bases from J, with 8 bases between. This CDR3 region has 10 residues.

This clonotype appeared many times. The chain couples TRBV5-1 to TRBJ2-2; 10 bases match TRBD1. Trimming removed 1 base from V and 6 bases from J; junction bases left unmatched: 6. There are 16 residues in the CDR3. Germline CDR1 reads SGHRS; CDR2 reads YFSETQ. This CDR3 is CASSLSGQGFAGELFF. The CDR3 DNA follows: TGCGCCAGCAGCTTGTCGGGACAGGGGTTCGCCGGGGAGCTGTTTTTT.

This clonotype was observed at least ten times. The V and J genes are TRBV5-1 and TRBJ1-1, with 9 bases aligning to TRBD1. The V gene end was trimmed by 2 bases and the J gene end by 4 bases; junction bases not matched to a gene: 3. CDR1 and CDR2 (germline): SGHRS, YFSETQ. This CDR3 has 14 residues. In nucleotides, the CDR3 is TGCGCCAGCAGCTTATGGGACAGGGCCACTGAAGCTTTCTTT. Its translation is CASSLWDRATEAFF.

This clonotype was counted many times. The rearrangement joins TRBV20-1 to TRBJ2-3, with TRBD2 matching over 10 bases. V lost 6 bases and J lost 3; bases outside the gene matches: 3. The germline gives CDR1 DFQATT, CDR2 SNEGSKA (reference sequence). CDR3 size: 13 residues. For the CDR3, the DNA is TGCAGTGCCTCGACTAGCGGGACAGATACGCAGTATTTT. Translation: CSASTSGTDTQYF.

This clonotype was picked up many times. V usage is TRBV7-8 and J usage is TRBJ2-1, with 8 nucleotides matching TRBD2. In germline, CDR1 is SGHVS, CDR2 FQNEAQ. The CDR3 consists of 14 residues. J was trimmed by 8 bases and V by 7 bases; bases with no gene match: 10. In DNA, the CDR3 is TGTGCCAGCAACCCACTGGCGGGAGGCCATGAGCAGTTCTTC. It codes for CASNPLAGGHEQFF.

J is TRBJ1-3 and V is TRBV7-3; D is unresolved. From germline, CDR1 is SGHTA and CDR2 FQGTGA. CDR3 size: 13 residues. Trimming stripped 5 bases from V and 2 bases from J, with 7 bases between. The CDR3 DNA is TGTGCCAGCAGCCTTGACCCTGGAAACACCATATATTTT. Translating it yields CASSLDPGNTIYF.

The chain's CDR3 is CASSQSMEAFF. In nucleotides, the CDR3 is TGTGCCAGCAGTCAATCAATGGAAGCTTTCTTT. This chain connects TRBV6-6 to TRBJ1-1, with no clear D. This CDR3 spans 11 amino acids. The V gene lost 5 bases and the J gene lost 8 bases, with 9 bases spanning the gap. Germline values: CDR1 MNHNY, CDR2 SVGAGI (reference sequence).

This clonotype was observed at least ten times. The CDR3: CAISTGEGYTF. The DNA of the CDR3 is TGTGCCATCAGTACAGGGGAAGGCTACACCTTC. The chain carries TRBV10-3 and TRBJ1-2; 7 bases are a match to TRBD1. V trimming: 5 bases; J trimming: 8 bases; junction bases outside the gene matches: 2. The CDR3 contains 11 residues. CDR1 is ENHRY and CDR2 is SYGVKD in the germline V gene.

This clonotype was picked up many times. The chain combines TRBV6-5 with TRBJ2-1; unclear D gene. This CDR3 spans 11 amino acids. Trimming took off 0 bases at V and 9 bases at J, with 3 bases between the two ends. CDR1 is MNHEY and CDR2 is SVGAGI in the germline V gene. CDR3 sequence: CASSYSGEQFF. The CDR3 bases are TGTGCCAGCAGTTACTCGGGTGAGCAGTTCTTC.

This clonotype was seen at least ten times. The V and J genes are TRBV3-1 and TRBJ2-7, with D tentatively TRBD1 or TRBD2 (6 bases each). Trimming took 0 bases from V and 5 from J, leaving 14 bases between them. This CDR3 contains 15 residues. CDR1 is LGHDT, CDR2 YNNKEL, per germline (reference sequence). The CDR3, as DNA: TGTGCCAGCAGCCAAGAAGCTCACGGGGGCCACGAGCAGTACTTC. Amino acid sequence: CASSQEAHGGHEQYF.

This clonotype was picked up many times. CDR3 residues: CSARLRLGYNEQFF. CDR3 coding DNA: TGCAGTGCGAGGTTGAGACTCGGATACAATGAGCAGTTCTTC. The chain employs TRBV20-1 and TRBJ2-1, with unresolved D. Germline assignment: CDR1 DFQATT and CDR2 SNEGSKA (reference sequence). This CDR3 is 14 amino acids long. V lost 6 bases, J lost 4 bases, and 16 bases lay in between.

In this sample, this clonotype turned up many times. The chain combines TRBV19 with TRBJ2-2; no definite D call. The CDR3 is made up of 14 amino acids. V dropped 2 bases and J dropped 4 bases, with 8 bases sitting between them. Germline V lookup: CDR1 LNHDA, CDR2 SQIVND (reference sequence). The DNA for the CDR3 is TGTGCCAGTAGTATATCCCGGAGCACCGGGGAGCTGTTTTTT. Translating it yields CASSISRSTGELFF.

This clonotype has a count of ten or more. The genes are TRBV20-1 and TRBJ2-1; TRBD1 matches at 9 bases. V trimming: 5 bases; J trimming: 3 bases; junction bases outside the gene matches: 8. Per the germline V gene, CDR1 is DFQATT and CDR2 is SNEGSKA (reference sequence). The CDR3 sequence is 15 residues long. CDR3 sequence reads: CSASGTGKFYNEQFF. CDR3 DNA sequence: TGCAGTGCTTCGGGGACAGGGAAATTCTACAATGAGCAGTTCTTC.

A note on this clonotype: This may come from a read error, since a much larger clone is one base off. DNA for the CDR3: TGTGCCAGCCGTCCCCAAAGTGAAGCTTTCTTT. Protein product: CASRPQSEAFF. The chain recombines TRBV27 with TRBJ1-1; D is unclear. There are 11 residues in the CDR3. V dropped 8 bases and J dropped 7 bases, with 11 bases sitting between them. Germline CDR1 and CDR2: MNHEY and SMNVEV (reference sequence).

This clonotype was recorded many times. V gene TRBV28 combines with J gene TRBJ2-5, with 8 bases aligning to TRBD2. V trimming: 4 bases; J trimming: 9 bases; junction bases outside the gene matches: 7. This CDR3 contains 13 residues. Germline V gene data show CDR1 as MDHEN and CDR2 as SYDVKM. The CDR3 spells CASSSPGLGAQYF. The CDR3 DNA reads as TGTGCCAGCAGTTCACCGGGACTAGGGGCCCAGTACTTC.

This clonotype was found many times. This chain joins TRBV10-3 and TRBJ1-1; D may be TRBD1 (5 bases). The germline gives CDR1 ENHRY, CDR2 SYGVKD. The CDR3 consists of 18 residues. Trimming pared 4 bases from V and 0 bases from J, leaving 21 bases between. CDR3 sequence (DNA): TGTGCCATCAGTGCACCTTCCCCTCAGGGAACGGTGAACACTGAAGCTTTCTTT. Its protein product is CAISAPSPQGTVNTEAFF.

In its sample, this clonotype was seen many times. The CDR3 region has the DNA TGTGCCAGCAGCTTAGAAATTAGCGGGGGAGCAAACACCGGGGAGCTGTTTTTT. It is translated as CASSLEISGGANTGELFF. V and J are TRBV7-6 and TRBJ2-2; 9 bases align to TRBD2. Germline V gene sequence: CDR1 SGHVS, CDR2 FNYEAQ. There are 18 residues in the CDR3. The V gene end was trimmed by 1 base and the J gene end by 2 bases; junction bases not matched to a gene: 8.

The V and J genes are TRBV30 and TRBJ2-5; D could derive from TRBD1 or TRBD2 (5 bases each). CDR1 and CDR2 from the germline V gene are GTSNPN and SVGIG (reference sequence). V was pared by 5 bases and J by 2 bases, with 15 bases between. The CDR3 consists of 14 residues. CDR3 loop: CAWSGTGIQETQYF. DNA of the CDR3: TGTGCCTGGTCCGGGACCGGGATACAAGAGACCCAGTACTTC.

This clonotype was detected many times. V is TRBV6-1 and J is TRBJ2-1; D not certain. V was cut by 5 bases and J by 0 bases, with 11 bases left in between. The CDR3 spans 15 residues. Germline V CDR1 and CDR2: MNHNS, SASEGT. The CDR3 region is CASSPGLRSYNEQFF. CDR3 sequence (DNA): TGTGCCAGCAGTCCCGGCTTGCGCTCCTACAATGAGCAGTTCTTC.